This T cell receptor (beta chain) was profiled in a study of blood T cell repertoires in COVID-19. V gave up 6 bases and J gave up 5 bases; unmatched junction bases: 9. CDR1 is SGHAT and CDR2 is FQNNGV in the germline V gene. CDR3 length: 15 amino acids. The data were produced by immunoSEQ multiplex PCR, yet TCRdb's version contains in-frame clones alone and is incomplete. The sample carries over 200,000 clones, 70% to 90% recorded once. This clone has just one count. The chain links TRBV11-2 to TRBJ2-2; TRBD2 matches 7 bases. The origin of this receptor is a young man who had recovered from COVID-19. Specimen: PBMCs or T cells enriched from blood (not recorded which). This CDR3 is CASSRREAGTGELFF. DNA of the CDR3: TGTGCCAGCAGTCGTCGGGAGGCCGGGACCGGGGAGCTGTTTTTT. The whole variable domain, filled in from reference TRBV11-2 and TRBJ2-2, reads EAGVAQSPRYKIIEKRQSVAFWCNPISGHATLYWYQQILGQGPKLLIQFQNNGVVDDSQLPKDRFSAERLKGVDSTLKIQPAKLEDSAVYLCASSRREAGTGELFFGEGSRLTVL.